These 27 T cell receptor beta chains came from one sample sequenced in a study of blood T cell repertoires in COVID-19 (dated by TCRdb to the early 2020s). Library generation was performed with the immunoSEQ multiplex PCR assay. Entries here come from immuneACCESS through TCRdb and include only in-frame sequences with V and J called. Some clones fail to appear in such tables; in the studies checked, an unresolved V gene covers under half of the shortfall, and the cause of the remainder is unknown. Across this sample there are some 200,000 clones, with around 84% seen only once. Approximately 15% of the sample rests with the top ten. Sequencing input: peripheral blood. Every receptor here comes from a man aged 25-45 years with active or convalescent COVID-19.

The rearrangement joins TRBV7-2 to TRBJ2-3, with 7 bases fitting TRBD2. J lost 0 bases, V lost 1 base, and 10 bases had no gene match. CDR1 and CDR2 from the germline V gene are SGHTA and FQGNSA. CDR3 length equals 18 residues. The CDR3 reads CASSLGRLSGASTDTQYF. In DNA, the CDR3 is TGTGCCAGCAGCTTAGGGCGCCTGAGCGGGGCTAGCACAGATACGCAGTATTTT.

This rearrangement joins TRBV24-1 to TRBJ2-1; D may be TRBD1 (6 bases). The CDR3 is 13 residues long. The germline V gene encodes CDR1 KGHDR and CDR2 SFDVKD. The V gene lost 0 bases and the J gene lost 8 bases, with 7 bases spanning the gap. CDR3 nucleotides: TGTGCCACCAGTGATTTGGACAGGCATGAGCAGTTCTTC. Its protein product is CATSDLDRHEQFF.

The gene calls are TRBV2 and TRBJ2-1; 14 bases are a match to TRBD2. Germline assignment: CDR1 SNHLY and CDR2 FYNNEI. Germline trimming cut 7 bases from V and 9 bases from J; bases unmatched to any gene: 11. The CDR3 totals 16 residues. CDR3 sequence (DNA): TGTGCCAGCAAACCTACCGGGACTAGCGGGAGTGGTGAGCAGTTCTTC. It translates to CASKPTGTSGSGEQFF. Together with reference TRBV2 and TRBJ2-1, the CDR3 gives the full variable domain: EPEVTQTPSHQVTQMGQEVILRCVPISNHLYFYWYRQILGQKVEFLVSFYNNEISEKSEIFDDQFSVERPDGSNFTLKIRSTKLEDSAMYFCASKPTGTSGSGEQFFGPGTRLTVL.

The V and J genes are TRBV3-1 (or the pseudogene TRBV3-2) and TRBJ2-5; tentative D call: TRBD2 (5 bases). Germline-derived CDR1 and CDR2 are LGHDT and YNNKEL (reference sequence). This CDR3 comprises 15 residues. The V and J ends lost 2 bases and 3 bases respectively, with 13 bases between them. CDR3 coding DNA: TGTGCCAGCAGCCAATTGGGCCTAGCTGAAGAGACCCAGTACTTC. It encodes CASSQLGLAEETQYF.

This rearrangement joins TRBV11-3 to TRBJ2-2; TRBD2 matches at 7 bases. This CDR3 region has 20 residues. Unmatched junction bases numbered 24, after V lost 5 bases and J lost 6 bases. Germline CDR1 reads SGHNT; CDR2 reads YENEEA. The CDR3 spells CASSQTLLHVLASAAGELFF. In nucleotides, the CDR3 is TGTGCCAGCAGCCAGACCCTCTTACACGTACTAGCGTCGGCGGCCGGGGAGCTGTTTTTT.

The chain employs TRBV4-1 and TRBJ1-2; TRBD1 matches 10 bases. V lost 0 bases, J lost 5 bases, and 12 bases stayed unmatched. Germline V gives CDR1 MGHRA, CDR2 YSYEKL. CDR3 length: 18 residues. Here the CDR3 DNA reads TGCGCCAGCAGCCAAGATCCTGGAGGACAGGGGGATGGGTATGGCTACACCTTC. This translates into CASSQDPGGQGDGYGYTF.

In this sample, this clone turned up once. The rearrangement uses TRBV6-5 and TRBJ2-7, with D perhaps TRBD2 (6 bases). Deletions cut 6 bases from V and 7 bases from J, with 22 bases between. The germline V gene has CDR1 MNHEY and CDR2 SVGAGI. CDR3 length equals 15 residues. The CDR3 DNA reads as TGTGCCAGCAGCAGGTGGGGGGAAAGGGGACGTGAGCAGTACTTC. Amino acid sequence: CASSRWGERGREQYF.

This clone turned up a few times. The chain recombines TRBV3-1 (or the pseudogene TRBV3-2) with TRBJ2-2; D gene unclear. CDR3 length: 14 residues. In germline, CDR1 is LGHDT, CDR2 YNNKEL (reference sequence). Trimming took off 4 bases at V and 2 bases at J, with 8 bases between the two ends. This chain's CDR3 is CASSRTANTGELFF. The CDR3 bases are TGTGCCAGCAGCCGAACTGCCAACACCGGGGAGCTGTTTTTT.

CDR3 nucleotides: TGTGCCAGCAGCTTGGGGGGACACCTTGAAGCTTTCTTT. Its translation: CASSLGGHLEAFF. This chain joins TRBV5-5 and TRBJ1-1, with D possibly being TRBD1 (6 bases). The V end was cut by 0 bases, the J end by 7 bases, with 10 bases between. Looked up from germline, CDR1 is SGHKS and CDR2 is YYEKEE (reference sequence). This CDR3 spans 13 amino acids.

The CDR3 DNA sequence: TGTGCCAGCAGTTACTCGAGCGGACACAATGAGCAGTTCTTC. Translation gives CASSYSSGHNEQFF. This chain links TRBV6-5 with TRBJ2-1, with TRBD2 as a possible D gene (5 bases). Germline lookup yields CDR1 MNHEY and CDR2 SVGAGI. V dropped 0 bases and J dropped 5 bases, with 8 bases sitting between them. The CDR3 runs 14 residues.

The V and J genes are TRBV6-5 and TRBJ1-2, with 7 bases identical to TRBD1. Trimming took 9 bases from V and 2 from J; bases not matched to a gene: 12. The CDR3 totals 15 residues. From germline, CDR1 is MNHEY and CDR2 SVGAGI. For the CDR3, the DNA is TGTGCCAGTCAACCTCCGGGGACAGCAAACTATGGCTACACCTTC. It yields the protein CASQPPGTANYGYTF.

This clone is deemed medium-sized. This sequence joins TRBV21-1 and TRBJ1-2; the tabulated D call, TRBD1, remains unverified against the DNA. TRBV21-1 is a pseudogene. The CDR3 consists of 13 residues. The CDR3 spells CASRVGTGYGYTF. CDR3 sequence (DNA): TGTGCCAGCAGAGTCGGGACAGGCTATGGCTACACCTTC.

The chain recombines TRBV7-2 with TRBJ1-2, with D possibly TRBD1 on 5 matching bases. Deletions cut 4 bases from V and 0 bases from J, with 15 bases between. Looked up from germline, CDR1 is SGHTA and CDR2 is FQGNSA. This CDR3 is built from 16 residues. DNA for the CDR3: TGTGCCAGCAGCTCTTCAGGGTCCCTTACTAACTATGGCTACACCTTC. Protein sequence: CASSSSGSLTNYGYTF.

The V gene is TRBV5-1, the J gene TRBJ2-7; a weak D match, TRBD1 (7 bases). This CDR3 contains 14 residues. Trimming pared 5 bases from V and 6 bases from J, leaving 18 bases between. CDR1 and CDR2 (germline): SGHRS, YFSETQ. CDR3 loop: CASSSGGQGGEQYV. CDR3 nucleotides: TGCGCCAGCAGTTCTGGGGGGCAGGGGGGCGAGCAGTACGTC.

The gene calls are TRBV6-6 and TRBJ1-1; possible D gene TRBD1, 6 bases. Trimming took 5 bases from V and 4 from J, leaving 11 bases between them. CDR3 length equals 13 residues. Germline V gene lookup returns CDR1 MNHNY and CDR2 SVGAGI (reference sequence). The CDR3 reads CASSRQGSTEAFF. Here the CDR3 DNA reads TGTGCCAGCAGTCGCCAGGGGAGCACTGAAGCTTTCTTT.

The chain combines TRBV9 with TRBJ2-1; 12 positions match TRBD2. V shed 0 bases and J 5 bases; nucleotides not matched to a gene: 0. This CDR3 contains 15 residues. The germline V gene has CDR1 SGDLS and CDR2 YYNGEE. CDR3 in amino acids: CASSVGLAGDNEQFF. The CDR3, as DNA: TGTGCCAGCAGCGTAGGACTAGCGGGGGACAATGAGCAGTTCTTC. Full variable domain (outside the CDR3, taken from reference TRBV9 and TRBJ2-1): DSGVTQTPKHLITATGQRVTLRCSPRSGDLSVYWYQQSLDQGLQFLIQYYNGEERAKGNILERFSAQQFPDLHSELNLSSLELGDSALYFCASSVGLAGDNEQFFGPGTRLTVL.

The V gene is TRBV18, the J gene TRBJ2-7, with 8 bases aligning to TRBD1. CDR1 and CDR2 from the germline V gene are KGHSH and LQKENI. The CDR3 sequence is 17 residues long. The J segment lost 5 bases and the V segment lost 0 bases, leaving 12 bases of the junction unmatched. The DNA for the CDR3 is TGTGCCAGCTCACCACCTCGACGGACAGGGACCGGGGACGAGCAGTACTTC. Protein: CASSPPRRTGTGDEQYF.

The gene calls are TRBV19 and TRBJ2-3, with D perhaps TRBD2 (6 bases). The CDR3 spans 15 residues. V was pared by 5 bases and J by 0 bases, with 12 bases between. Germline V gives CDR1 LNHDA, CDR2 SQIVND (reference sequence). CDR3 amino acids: CASSWAGRSTDTQYF. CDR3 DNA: TGTGCCAGTAGTTGGGCCGGGAGAAGCACAGATACGCAGTATTTT.

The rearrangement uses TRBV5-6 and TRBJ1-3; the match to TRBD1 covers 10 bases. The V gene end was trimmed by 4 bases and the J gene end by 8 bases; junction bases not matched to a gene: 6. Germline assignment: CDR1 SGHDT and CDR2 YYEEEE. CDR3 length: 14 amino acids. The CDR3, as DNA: TGTGCCAGCAGCGGCCGACAGGGGGCGCACACCATATATTTT. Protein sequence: CASSGRQGAHTIYF.

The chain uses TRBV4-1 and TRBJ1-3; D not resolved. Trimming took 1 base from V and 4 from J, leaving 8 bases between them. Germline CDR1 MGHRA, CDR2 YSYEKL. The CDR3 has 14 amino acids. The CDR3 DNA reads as TGCGCCAGCAGCCAAGGCAGACAAGGAAACACCATATATTTT. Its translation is CASSQGRQGNTIYF.

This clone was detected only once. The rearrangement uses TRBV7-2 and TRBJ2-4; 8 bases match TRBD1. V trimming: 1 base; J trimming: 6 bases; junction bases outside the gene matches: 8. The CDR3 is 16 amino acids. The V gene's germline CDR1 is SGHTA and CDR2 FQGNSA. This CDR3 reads CASSLDDPGTGNIQYF. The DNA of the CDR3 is TGTGCCAGCAGCTTAGACGATCCCGGGACAGGAAACATTCAGTACTTC.

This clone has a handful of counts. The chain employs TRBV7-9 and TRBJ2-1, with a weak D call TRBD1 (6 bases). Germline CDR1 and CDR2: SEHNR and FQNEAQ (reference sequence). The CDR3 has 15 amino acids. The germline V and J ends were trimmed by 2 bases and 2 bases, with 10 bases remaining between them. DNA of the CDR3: TGTGCCAGCAGCTTACGACAGGAGCCCTACAATGAGCAGTTCTTC. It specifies CASSLRQEPYNEQFF.

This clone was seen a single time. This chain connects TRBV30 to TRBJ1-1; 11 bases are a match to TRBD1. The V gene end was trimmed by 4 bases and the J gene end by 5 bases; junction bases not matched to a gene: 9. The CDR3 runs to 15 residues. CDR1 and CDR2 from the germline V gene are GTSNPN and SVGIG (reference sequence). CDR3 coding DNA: TGTGCCTGGATCACTCCGGGACAGGGGGTTACTGAAGCTTTCTTT. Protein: CAWITPGQGVTEAFF.

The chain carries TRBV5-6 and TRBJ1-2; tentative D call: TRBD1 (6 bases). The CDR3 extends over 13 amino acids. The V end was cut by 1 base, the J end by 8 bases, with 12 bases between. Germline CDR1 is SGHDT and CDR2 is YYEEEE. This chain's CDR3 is CASSLRQGLGYTF. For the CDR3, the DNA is TGTGCCAGCAGCTTGCGGCAGGGGTTAGGCTACACCTTC.

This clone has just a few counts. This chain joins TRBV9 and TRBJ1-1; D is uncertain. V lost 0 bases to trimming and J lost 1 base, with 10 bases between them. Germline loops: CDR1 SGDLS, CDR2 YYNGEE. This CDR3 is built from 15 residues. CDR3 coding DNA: TGTGCCAGCAGCGTAGTTCCGACAAGGAACACTGAAGCTTTCTTT. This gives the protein CASSVVPTRNTEAFF.

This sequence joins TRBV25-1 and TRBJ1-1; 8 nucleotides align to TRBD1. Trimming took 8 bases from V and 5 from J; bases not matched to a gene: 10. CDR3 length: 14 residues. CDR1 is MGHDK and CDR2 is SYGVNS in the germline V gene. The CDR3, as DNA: TGTGCCAGCCAACCGGACAGGGCCGGAACTGAAGCTTTCTTT. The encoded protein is CASQPDRAGTEAFF.

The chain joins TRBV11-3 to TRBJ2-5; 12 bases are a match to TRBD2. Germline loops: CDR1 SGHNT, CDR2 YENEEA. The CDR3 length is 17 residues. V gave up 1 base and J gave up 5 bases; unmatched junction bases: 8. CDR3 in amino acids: CASSLGLAGVTGETQYF. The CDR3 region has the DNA TGTGCCAGCAGCTTAGGACTAGCGGGAGTAACGGGCGAGACCCAGTACTTC.